A selection of T cell receptor beta chains follows, all from one sample in a study of blood T cell repertoires in COVID-19. Sequencing used immunoSEQ multiplex PCR; TCRdb keeps in-frame clones, though not all of them. The table shows more than 55,000 clones, with around 83% occurring only once. Source material: peripheral blood. These receptors were collected from a woman of 80 years or more with acute or convalescent COVID-19. Each CDR3 is given with its conserved first and last residue. Each record gives: D gene, clone size, V gene, J gene, CDR3 protein, CDR3 DNA. A D gene is named only where the DNA matches it firmly. Only some rows state a clone size, as once, few, many or a class for expanded clones.

>.|.|TRBV12-2|TRBJ1-6
CASRLGWGDFIGSLHF
TGTGCAAGTCGCTTGGGATGGGGGGACTTTATTGGGTCCCTCCACTTT
>.|.|TRBV19|TRBJ1-5
CASSPKGKGSNQPQHF
TGTGCCAGTAGTCCTAAGGGGAAGGGGAGCAATCAGCCCCAGCATTTT
>TRBD1|once|TRBV2|TRBJ1-1
CASSAQGAGDTEAFF
TGTGCCAGCAGTGCACAGGGGGCAGGGGACACTGAAGCTTTCTTT
>TRBD1|once|TRBV10-1|TRBJ2-2
CASRSTGEAGELFF
TGCGCCAGCAGAAGTACAGGGGAAGCCGGGGAGCTGTTTTTT
>TRBD1|.|TRBV7-9|TRBJ1-1
CASSLRDRGLRTEAFF
TGTGCCAGCAGCTTGCGGGACAGGGGGCTTCGAACTGAAGCTTTCTTT
>TRBD1|.|TRBV2|TRBJ1-6
CASSVGDSYNSPLHF
TGTGCCAGCAGTGTGGGGGACAGTTATAATTCACCCCTCCACTTT
>TRBD1|.|TRBV25-1|TRBJ2-5
CASRRDRGLQTQYF
TGTGCCAGCAGACGGGACAGGGGCTTACAGACCCAGTACTTC
>.|.|TRBV11-2|TRBJ1-1
CASSLGGGLTGIPNTEAFF
TGTGCCAGCAGCTTAGGGGGGGGCTTAACAGGGATACCGAACACTGAAGCTTTCTTT
>.|.|TRBV20-1|TRBJ1-5
CSASKGGVGPQHF
TGCAGTGCTAGTAAAGGGGGTGTTGGGCCCCAGCATTTT
>TRBD2|.|TRBV18|TRBJ2-5
CASSPSGLVETQYF
TGTGCCAGCTCACCCAGTGGACTAGTTGAGACCCAGTACTTC
>.|.|TRBV27|TRBJ1-1
CASSKWASGGPEAFF
TGTGCCAGCAGTAAGTGGGCATCCGGGGGGCCTGAAGCTTTCTTT
>TRBD1|.|TRBV29-1|TRBJ2-5
CSVRKDRSQETQYF
TGCAGCGTTAGGAAGGACAGGAGCCAAGAGACCCAGTACTTC
>TRBD1|.|TRBV7-7|TRBJ2-2
CASSPRTGGGTGELFF
TGTGCTAGCAGCCCTCGGACAGGGGGCGGAACCGGGGAGCTGTTTTTT
>TRBD2|.|TRBV18|TRBJ2-7
CASSPASGGASEQYF
TGTGCCAGCTCACCAGCCAGCGGGGGGGCCTCCGAGCAGTACTTC
>.|.|TRBV6-6|TRBJ2-1
CASSLVLSSYNEQFF
TGTGCCAGCAGCCTAGTTCTGAGCTCCTACAATGAGCAGTTCTTC
>.|.|TRBV19|TRBJ1-2
CASSIAGRGRGYTF
TGTGCCAGTAGTATAGCGGGGCGGGGCAGGGGCTACACCTTC
>.|.|TRBV5-1|TRBJ2-2
CASSTDRGNTGELFF
TGCGCCAGCAGCACGGATAGGGGCAACACCGGGGAGCTGTTTTTT
>.|.|TRBV19|TRBJ1-1
CASSIQSGNTEAFF
TGTGCCAGTAGTATTCAGTCAGGGAACACTGAAGCTTTCTTT
>TRBD1|.|TRBV6-5|TRBJ2-7
CASSLGGQGPYEQYF
TGTGCCAGCAGTTTAGGAGGACAGGGACCCTACGAGCAGTACTTC
>TRBD2|once|TRBV7-2|TRBJ2-5
CASSFSSGGETQYF
TGTGCCAGCAGCTTTTCTAGCGGGGGTGAGACCCAGTACTTC
>.|.|TRBV7-2|TRBJ1-6
CASRNGQGHSPLHF
TGTGCCAGCCGAAACGGGCAGGGCCATTCACCCCTCCACTTT
>TRBD2|few|TRBV5-1|TRBJ2-7
CASSPGLAPSYEQYF
TGCGCCAGCAGCCCTGGACTAGCCCCCTCCTACGAGCAGTACTTC
>TRBD1|.|TRBV11-2|TRBJ1-1
CASSPETGGRTEAFF
TGTGCCAGCAGCCCGGAGACAGGGGGCCGCACTGAAGCTTTCTTT
>.|.|TRBV12-3/TRBV12-4|TRBJ2-5
CASSIARLETQYF
TGTGCCAGCTCCATTGCCAGACTAGAGACCCAGTACTTC